This is a list of T cell receptor beta chains from one sample in a study of T cells in localized non-small cell lung cancer. The assay was immunoSEQ multiplex PCR, and TCRdb's table has in-frame clones only and misses some. There are about 41,000 clones in the sample; 86% occur only once, and around 7% lies in the top ten. The sample consisted of peripheral blood, taken before any cancer treatment. Source of these receptors: a woman between 18 and 55 years old with stage III lung adenocarcinoma. Each CDR3 is given with its conserved first and last residue.

17 TRBJ2-5 TRBV15 CATSRGLTRGGEETQYF
16 TRBJ2-3 TRBV27 CASSLGTGGVTDTQYF
12 TRBJ2-1 TRBV18 CASSPLADEQFF
11 TRBJ2-7 TRBV29-1 CSVEEGLEQYF
19 TRBJ1-5 TRBV27 CASSVPFGTGEGGNQPQHF
13 TRBJ2-5 TRBV7-6 CASSQASQQTQYF
14 TRBJ2-1 TRBV30 CAWSVQAGRNEQFF
15 TRBJ1-2 TRBV6-1 CASSESEGLVYGYTF
15 TRBJ2-2 TRBV9 CASSPGQLNTGELFF
16 TRBJ2-7 TRBV23-1 CASSPRATGTSYEQYF
18 TRBJ2-1 TRBV13 CASSPEASGGESYNEQFF
15 TRBJ2-1 TRBV10-2 CASSVRGPLFHEQFF
15 TRBJ1-6 TRBV27 CASRPPGVYNSPLHF
12 TRBJ2-7 TRBV5-1 CASSPDSYEQYF
12 TRBJ1-2 TRBV7-9 CASSYLGTGYTF
15 TRBJ2-1 TRBV2 CASGREKSSYNEQFF
14 TRBJ2-3 TRBV7-7 CASSLAGGEDTQYF
14 TRBJ1-6 TRBV2 CASSVEGGSSPLHF
13 TRBJ1-1 TRBV7-3 CASSFNGETEAFF
15 TRBJ1-2 TRBV15 CATSRDLGGTDGYTF
13 TRBJ1-1 TRBV6-6 CATRAGPHTEAFF
16 TRBJ2-2 TRBV11-2 CASSPYRTGGIGELFF
15 TRBJ1-6 TRBV5-6 CASSPGGTYNSPLHF
16 TRBJ2-5 TRBV5-5 CASSGTPTSPQETQYF
15 TRBJ1-6 TRBV19 CASKGGQNSNSPLHF
16 TRBJ1-2 TRBV5-1 CASSLTRGGGNYGYTF
11 TRBJ2-7 TRBV5-4 CASRQGDEQYF
12 TRBJ2-3 TRBV6-1 CATRGNLDTQYF
13 TRBJ1-2 TRBV6-5 CASRPDRNYGYTF
15 TRBJ2-7 TRBV28 CASSSSVVGTYEQYF
14 TRBJ2-1 TRBV5-1 CASSETRTGNEQFF
13 TRBJ1-2 TRBV7-8 CASSFSSNYGYTF
16 TRBJ2-2 TRBV6-5 CASSYSNKRRTGELFF
17 TRBJ2-3 TRBV2 CASIPPPLAGATDTQYF
13 TRBJ1-1 TRBV11-2 CASSLEARDRPFF
11 TRBJ1-1 TRBV5-6 CASSLDAEAFF
14 TRBJ1-1 TRBV7-3 CASRAEDRVTEAFF
13 TRBJ1-2 TRBV6-5 CASRRGQENGYTF
14 TRBJ2-3 TRBV18 CASSPRTRTDTQYF
14 TRBJ1-1 TRBV7-8 CASSLGDRGTEAFF
13 TRBJ1-1 TRBV6-5 CASSLKGGTEAFF
11 TRBJ2-5 TRBV6-1 CASREGETQYF
16 TRBJ2-1 TRBV11-1 CASNLAGGTTYNEQFF
12 TRBJ1-3 TRBV7-9 CASSPTGDAVYF
16 TRBJ1-1 TRBV6-1 CASSEAIWVSSTEAFF
14 TRBJ2-5 TRBV25-1 CASSEDGGRETQYF
12 TRBJ2-5 TRBV15 CATSRDVGTQYF
16 TRBJ2-5 TRBV7-8 CASSLATAGIQETQYF
16 TRBJ2-2 TRBV5-6 CASSLSDRASTGELFF
14 TRBJ1-2 TRBV30 CAWKRQGASYGYTF
15 TRBJ1-2 TRBV27 CASSPGGAYNYGYTF
17 TRBJ1-5 TRBV27 CASSLSSGGSFNQPQHF
15 TRBJ2-2 TRBV2 CASSEHRANTGELFF
16 TRBJ2-5 TRBV7-2 CASSLLSSGGVETQYF
12 TRBJ2-7 TRBV5-6 CASSLYSYEQYF
13 TRBJ2-1 TRBV11-2 CASSLGLDTEQFF